The clone carrying this T cell receptor beta chain was seen a few times. Its antigen is still unknown. Germline assignment: CDR1 SGHDT and CDR2 YYEEEE. The V gene lost 1 base and the J gene lost 0 bases, with 7 bases spanning the gap. This CDR3 is built from 14 residues. Clones were read by immunoSEQ multiplex PCR, and TCRdb kept only the in-frame ones, dropping some. The sample holds 850,000 to 1,200,000 clones, approximately 72% seen once. The data originate from a study of shared clonotypes between healthy human individuals. On the study more broadly: Researchers assigned three CD4 naive, three CD4 memory, two CD8 naive and one CD8 memory plate to each donor.

Study results and caveats: In this cohort, only blood was sampled, and tissue repertoires likely differ. Owing to a small donor count, the genetic and exposure-history diversity represented was limited.

This sequence joins TRBV5-6 and TRBJ1-1; tentatively, D is TRBD1 (6 bases). The sequencing input was memory CD4+ T cells sorted from blood. Subset denoted: CD45RA-negative fraction. The TCR comes from a man aged 18 to 29 in good health. The chain's CDR3 is CASSLQGMNTEAFF. The CDR3 coding sequence is TGTGCCAGCAGCTTGCAGGGGATGAACACTGAAGCTTTCTTT.